A selection of T cell receptor beta chains follows, all from one sample in a study of shared clonotypes between healthy human individuals. The repertoire was sequenced with immunoSEQ multiplex PCR; TCRdb's copy has only in-frame clones and lacks some. The sample holds 600,000 to 750,000 clones, 90% seen once. The sample was memory CD8+ T cells from PBMCs. These receptors were collected from a man between 18 and 29 years old in good health. Some clones in this sample may be carry-over from other donors' samples. CDR3s include the opening cysteine and the closing phenylalanine or tryptophan. A D gene is named only where the DNA matches it firmly. Clone size, where shown, is once, few, many, or a class for clones that have expanded.

v_gene	abundance	d_gene	j_gene	CDR3aa	CDR3nt
TRBV11-2	NA	NA	TRBJ2-1	CASSFPGLGDREQFF	TGTGCCAGCAGCTTTCCGGGACTCGGGGATAGGGAGCAGTTCTTC
TRBV5-6	NA	TRBD1	TRBJ2-2	CASSSTGAGELFF	TGTGCCAGCAGTTCAACAGGGGCCGGGGAGCTGTTTTTT
TRBV28	NA	TRBD1	TRBJ1-5	CASSTGGYSNQPQHF	TGTGCCAGCAGTACAGGGGGCTATAGCAATCAGCCCCAGCATTTT
TRBV4-1	NA	NA	TRBJ1-4	CASAVLGVTNEKLFF	TGCGCCTCCGCCGTTTTGGGCGTAACTAATGAAAAACTGTTTTTT
TRBV5-4	once	NA	TRBJ2-5	CASSLAFGEVQETQYF	TGTGCCAGCAGCTTGGCCTTTGGGGAAGTACAGGAGACCCAGTACTTC
TRBV5-1	NA	TRBD2	TRBJ2-7	CASSLTGDRLAVPYGQYF	TGCGCCAGCAGCCTAACAGGGGATCGACTAGCGGTACCTTACGGGCAGTACTTC
TRBV11-2	NA	NA	TRBJ2-7	CASSLGLEQYF	TGTGCCAGCAGCTTAGGACTAGAGCAGTACTTC
TRBV12-5	NA	NA	TRBJ2-3	CASGFGTDTQYF	TGTGCTAGTGGTTTCGGGACAGATACGCAGTATTTT
TRBV6-1	NA	TRBD1	TRBJ1-5	CASSGGTGTVSNQPQHF	TGTGCCAGCAGTGGGGGGACAGGGACGGTAAGCAATCAGCCCCAGCATTTT
TRBV7-8	NA	TRBD2	TRBJ2-7	CASSLAGGGTRTYEQYF	TGTGCCAGCAGCTTAGCTGGGGGGGGGACTAGGACCTACGAGCAGTACTTC
TRBV7-9	NA	NA	TRBJ2-7	CASSLGATYEQYF	TGTGCCAGCAGCTTAGGTGCAACCTACGAGCAGTACTTC
TRBV14	NA	NA	TRBJ2-7	CASSRLGFAYEQYF	TGTGCCAGCAGCCGACTAGGTTTTGCTTACGAGCAGTACTTC
TRBV7-9	NA	NA	TRBJ2-2	CASSFSDRPNTGELFF	TGTGCCAGCAGCTTCTCCGACAGACCGAACACCGGGGAGCTGTTTTTT
TRBV14	NA	NA	TRBJ2-4	CASSFVGPKNIQYF	TGTGCCAGCAGCTTTGTAGGTCCCAAAAACATTCAGTACTTC
TRBV19	few	TRBD1	TRBJ1-1	CASSLGTGSTEAFF	TGTGCCAGTAGTCTGGGGACAGGGAGCACTGAAGCTTTCTTT
TRBV4-2	NA	NA	TRBJ2-5	CASSQIVTGRSGETQYF	TGTGCCAGCAGCCAAATAGTGACAGGTAGATCGGGGGAGACCCAGTACTTC
TRBV4-1	NA	NA	TRBJ2-7	CASSQPLRSYEQYF	TGCGCCAGCAGCCAACCGCTGCGGAGCTACGAGCAGTACTTC
TRBV6-1	NA	NA	TRBJ2-2	CASSDGGDGELFF	TGTGCCAGCAGCGACGGCGGGGACGGGGAGCTGTTTTTT
TRBV29-1	NA	TRBD1	TRBJ2-7	CSVEIRDSGYEQYF	TGCAGCGTCGAAATCCGGGACAGTGGCTACGAGCAGTACTTC
TRBV7-9	NA	NA	TRBJ1-4	CASSRSNEKLFF	TGTGCCAGCAGCCGTTCTAATGAAAAACTGTTTTTT
TRBV27	NA	NA	TRBJ1-4	CASSFRAGLFATNEKLFF	TGTGCCAGCAGTTTTCGGGCAGGACTCTTTGCAACTAATGAAAAACTGTTTTTT
TRBV27	NA	TRBD2	TRBJ2-7	CASSASGGPLVYEQYF	TGTGCCAGCTCCGCCTCGGGAGGACCCCTTGTGTACGAGCAGTACTTC
TRBV4-1	NA	NA	TRBJ1-2	CASSQWPRRSYGYTF	TGCGCCAGCAGCCAATGGCCCCGGAGAAGCTATGGCTACACCTTC
TRBV28	NA	TRBD1	TRBJ2-2	CASSWTGAGDGELFF	TGTGCCAGCAGCTGGACAGGGGCCGGTGACGGGGAGCTGTTTTTT
TRBV5-6	few	NA	TRBJ1-2	CASSPRTRFAYGYTF	TGTGCCAGCAGCCCCAGAACTCGGTTTGCCTATGGCTACACCTTC
TRBV19	once	TRBD1	TRBJ1-1	CASIWRQGTRSVTEAFF	TGTGCCAGTATTTGGAGACAGGGGACCCGTTCGGTCACTGAAGCTTTCTTT